The 29 T cell receptor beta chains in this list originate from one sample, sequenced in a study of identical twins. MiXCR, applied by TCRdb to the 5' RACE reads, yields one record per CDR3 protein. Here the sample spans some 1,600,000 distinct CDR3 sequences, about 31% being singletons. Input material: cord blood. The receptors come from a newborn girl in good health.

V is TRBV5-1 and J is TRBJ2-5; D is perhaps TRBD2 (7 bases). The ends were cut back, 4 bases at V and 5 bases at J, with 24 bases in the middle. Per germline, CDR1 SGHRS and CDR2 YFSETQ. CDR3 length equals 17 residues. The CDR3 sequence is CASSPFWGAGVRETQYF. For the CDR3, the DNA is TGCGCCAGCAGCCCCTTTTGGGGGGCGGGAGTACGTGAGACCCAGTACTTC.

The chain joins TRBV12-3 or TRBV12-4 to TRBJ2-2; 7 bases match TRBD2. This CDR3 is 14 amino acids long. With V trimmed by 0 bases and J by 8 bases, 3 bases remained unmatched. CDR3: CASSLAGGSGELFF. The CDR3 nucleotides are TGTGCCAGCAGTTTAGCGGGGGGGTCTGGGGAGCTGTTTTTT.

This rearrangement joins TRBV7-6 to TRBJ1-2; D gene uncertain. This CDR3 region has 17 residues. Looked up from germline, CDR1 is SGHVS and CDR2 is FNYEAQ. The V and J ends lost 5 bases and 1 base respectively, with 20 bases between them. The CDR3 region is CASSPHSGDTFNYGYTF. Here the CDR3 DNA reads TGTGCCAGCAGCCCTCATAGTGGCGATACCTTTAACTATGGCTACACCTTC.

The J gene is TRBJ2-2, the V gene TRBV2; 11 bases line up with TRBD1. V trimming: 9 bases; J trimming: 0 bases; junction bases outside the gene matches: 6. CDR3 length: 16 amino acids. Germline CDR1 SNHLY, CDR2 FYNNEI. The CDR3 protein is CARMGQGGTNTGELFF. For the CDR3, the DNA is TGTGCCAGAATGGGACAGGGGGGAACGAACACCGGGGAGCTGTTTTTT.

This clonotype was counted many times. The chain is built from TRBV2 and TRBJ1-1; no clear D gene. V lost 6 bases to trimming and J lost 1 base, with 6 bases between them. Germline CDR1 reads SNHLY; CDR2 reads FYNNEI. This CDR3 is 12 amino acids long. This CDR3 is CASSRRNTEAFF. The CDR3 region has the DNA TGTGCCAGCAGCCGCAGGAACACTGAAGCTTTCTTT.

The chain combines TRBV4-2 with TRBJ1-2, with 11 bases matching TRBD1. The length of the CDR3 is 17 residues. V gave up 0 bases and J gave up 6 bases; unmatched junction bases: 9. The germline V gene encodes CDR1 LGHNA and CDR2 YNFKEQ. The CDR3 loop is CASSQDPWTGGEDGYTF. CDR3 nucleotides: TGTGCCAGCAGCCAAGATCCCTGGACAGGGGGCGAGGATGGCTACACCTTC.

This clonotype came up a few times. This chain uses TRBV5-1 with TRBJ1-2, with 7 bases aligning to TRBD1. The CDR3 is 14 residues long. V shed 3 bases and J 6 bases; nucleotides not matched to a gene: 8. Germline CDR1 is SGHRS and CDR2 is YFSETQ. The CDR3 here is CASSWGTVDNGYTF. The CDR3 DNA reads as TGCGCCAGCAGCTGGGGGACAGTTGATAATGGCTACACCTTC.

This clonotype came up a few times. This sequence joins TRBV6-6 and TRBJ2-7; no definite D call. Between the trimmed V and J ends, which lost 7 bases and 0 bases, there was a span of 13 bases. This CDR3 is 14 amino acids long. Germline V gene sequence: CDR1 MNHNY, CDR2 SVGAGI (reference sequence). CDR3 sequence (DNA): TGTGCCAGCACCCCTAGGATCTCCTCCTACGAGCAGTACTTC. Protein sequence: CASTPRISSYEQYF.

V gene TRBV5-1 combines with J gene TRBJ1-5; 8 bases are shared with TRBD1. This CDR3 spans 17 amino acids. The V and J ends lost 0 bases and 0 bases, in that order; junction bases with no gene match: 5. Germline CDR1 SGHRS, CDR2 YFSETQ. The CDR3 sequence: CASSLDRGEYSNQPQHF. In nucleotides, the CDR3 is TGCGCCAGCAGCTTGGACAGGGGGGAATATAGCAATCAGCCCCAGCATTTT. Based on the CDR3 plus reference TRBV5-1 and TRBJ1-5, the full variable domain is KAGVTQTPRYLIKTRGQQVTLSCSPISGHRSVSWYQQTPGQGLQFLFEYFSETQRNKGNFPGRFSGRQFSNSRSEMNVSTLELGDSALYLCASSLDRGEYSNQPQHFGDGTRLSIL.

This clonotype was observed a few times. The V gene is TRBV20-1, the J gene TRBJ2-1, with D hard to call. The germline V and J ends were trimmed by 3 bases and 5 bases, with 11 bases remaining between them. The CDR3 has 13 amino acids. From germline, CDR1 is DFQATT and CDR2 SNEGSKA (reference sequence). DNA for the CDR3: TGCAGTGCTAGCTCCGGGTATCACAATGAGCAGTTCTTC. Protein sequence: CSASSGYHNEQFF.

The chain couples TRBV7-2 to TRBJ2-7, with 9 bases fitting TRBD1. The germline V gene encodes CDR1 SGHTA and CDR2 FQGNSA. V trimming: 5 bases; J trimming: 2 bases; junction bases outside the gene matches: 10. The CDR3 covers 16 residues. CDR3 sequence (DNA): TGTGCCAGCAGCCCCCACCACAGGGGGCGCACCTACGAGCAGTACTTC. Its translation: CASSPHHRGRTYEQYF.

The V and J genes are TRBV7-2 and TRBJ1-4, with D unclear. V dropped 4 bases and J dropped 2 bases, with 11 bases sitting between them. In germline, CDR1 is SGHTA, CDR2 FQGNSA. This CDR3 has 15 amino acids. DNA for the CDR3: TGTGCCAGCAGCTCCCAGTTGTTTACTAATGAAAAACTGTTTTTT. Protein sequence: CASSSQLFTNEKLFF.

The chain carries TRBV5-1 and TRBJ2-3; D is undetermined. V was cut by 4 bases and J by 6 bases, with 15 bases left in between. In germline, CDR1 is SGHRS, CDR2 YFSETQ. This CDR3 is built from 14 residues. CDR3 loop: CASSPGRVVDTQYF. CDR3 coding DNA: TGCGCCAGCAGCCCAGGACGGGTAGTTGATACGCAGTATTTT.

This clonotype was detected only a few times. J is TRBJ1-2 and V is TRBV28; possibly TRBD1 for D (5 bases). The CDR3 sequence is 14 residues long. Trimming pared 8 bases from V and 2 bases from J, leaving 15 bases between. CDR1 is MDHEN and CDR2 is SYDVKM in the germline V gene. The CDR3: CASFIYRQNYGYTF. CDR3 DNA sequence: TGTGCCAGCTTCATTTATCGACAGAACTATGGCTACACCTTC.

The chain links TRBV7-9 to TRBJ2-3; 14 bases line up with TRBD2. V shed 4 bases and J 2 bases; nucleotides not matched to a gene: 11. CDR3 length: 19 amino acids. Looked up from germline, CDR1 is SEHNR and CDR2 is FQNEAQ (reference sequence). CDR3 protein: CASSSGGLAGGPPTDTQYF. CDR3 sequence (DNA): TGTGCCAGCAGCTCAGGCGGACTAGCGGGGGGCCCACCCACAGATACGCAGTATTTT.

The DNA of the CDR3 is TGTGCCAGCAGCCGTAGCGGGCCCGTCAGAGATACGCAGTATTTT. This codes for CASSRSGPVRDTQYF. The rearrangement joins TRBV4-2 to TRBJ2-3; 7 bases map to TRBD2. CDR3 length equals 15 residues. Germline CDR1 and CDR2: LGHNA and YNFKEQ. Trimming took 4 bases from V and 5 from J; bases not matched to a gene: 9.

The chain couples TRBV7-9 to TRBJ2-3; D gene ambiguous. Looked up from germline, CDR1 is SEHNR and CDR2 is FQNEAQ (reference sequence). The ends were cut back, 3 bases at V and 3 bases at J, with 10 bases in the middle. CDR3 length equals 14 residues. The DNA for the CDR3 is TGTGCCAGCAGCTTTTGGGAACAGACAGATACGCAGTATTTT. It translates to CASSFWEQTDTQYF.

The table lists this clonotype with a few counts. This chain connects TRBV12-3 or TRBV12-4 to TRBJ2-1; tentatively, D is TRBD2 (5 bases). V shed 3 bases and J shed 10 bases, with 10 bases lying between them. The length of the CDR3 is 12 residues. In DNA, the CDR3 is TGTGCCAGCAGTTTGAATAGCGTGGAGCAGTTCTTC. Translation gives CASSLNSVEQFF.

The chain links TRBV12-3 or TRBV12-4 to TRBJ2-7, with D possibly TRBD2 on 6 matching bases. The CDR3 spans 16 residues. Trimming removed 5 bases at V and 0 bases at J, with 17 bases between. CDR3 region: CASSGPRDWSSYEQYF. CDR3 nucleotides: TGTGCCAGCAGTGGACCCCGGGACTGGTCCTCCTACGAGCAGTACTTC.

Notes on this clonotype: Relative to the germline gene, one junction end is altered; a read error may explain this. The genes are TRBV7-9 and TRBJ2-4; D ambiguous. The DNA end favors TRBJ2-7, so the J call may be wrong. The germline CDR1 and CDR2 sequences are SEHNR and FQNEAQ (reference sequence). The CDR3 sequence is 12 residues long. CDR3 coding DNA: TGTGCCGGCAGCTTTCTAACCTACGAGCAGTACTTC. Protein sequence: CAGSFLTYEQYF.

This clonotype was seen many times. The chain recombines TRBV14 with TRBJ2-1; unclear D gene. This CDR3 region has 15 residues. Germline values: CDR1 SGHDN, CDR2 FVKESK. Trimming removed 1 base from V and 4 bases from J, with 11 bases in between. CDR3 protein: CASSQGVGSYNEQFF. The CDR3, as DNA: TGTGCCAGCAGCCAAGGGGTCGGGTCATACAATGAGCAGTTCTTC.

The chain carries TRBV12-3 or TRBV12-4 and TRBJ2-3; 7 bases are shared with TRBD2. This CDR3 contains 17 residues. V lost 5 bases to trimming and J lost 14 bases; unmatched junction nucleotides: 25. The CDR3 protein is CASSNRRLAGTRGWLYF. Here the CDR3 DNA reads TGTGCCAGCAGTAATCGCCGACTAGCAGGAACGAGAGGTTGGCTGTATTTT.

This clonotype turned up a few times. J is TRBJ2-7 and V is TRBV14; D is possibly TRBD2 (5 bases). Trimming removed 4 bases from V and 5 bases from J, with 9 bases in between. The germline CDR1 and CDR2 sequences are SGHDN and FVKESK. The CDR3 is 12 residues long. DNA for the CDR3: TGTGCCAGCAGCCGACGGGGAAACGAGCAGTACTTC. Residues: CASSRRGNEQYF.

About this clonotype: Germline is not matched at one junction end, which may reflect a read error. J is TRBJ2-3 and V is TRBV24-1; 7 bases are shared with TRBD2. Germline CDR1 and CDR2: KGHDR and SFDVKD. The CDR3 is made up of 15 amino acids. The CDR3 DNA reads TGTGTCACCAGTGAATCGGGGGGACTCACAGATACGCAGTATTTT. Translated: CVTSESGGLTDTQYF.

Only a few counts were recorded for this clonotype. This may stem from a read error, because a much larger clone lies one nucleotide away. The chain combines TRBV29-1 with TRBJ2-1; 7 bases align to TRBD2. The better agreement between TRBJ2-7 and the DNA end casts doubt on the J call. This CDR3 is built from 16 residues. The germline V gene has CDR1 SQVTM and CDR2 ANQGSEA. The CDR3 sequence: CSVEGIAGGSYNEQYF. The CDR3 nucleotides read TGCAGCGTCGAAGGGATAGCGGGCGGCTCCTACAATGAGCAGTACTTC.

This clonotype was counted at least ten times. The V and J genes are TRBV24-1 and TRBJ2-3; no clear D gene. The germline CDR1 and CDR2 sequences are KGHDR and SFDVKD. V dropped 4 bases and J dropped 0 bases, with 4 bases sitting between them. This CDR3 region has 13 residues. This chain's CDR3 is CATSETSTDTQYF. CDR3 DNA sequence: TGTGCCACCAGTGAAACAAGCACAGATACGCAGTATTTT.

The chain couples TRBV27 to TRBJ2-2; possible D gene TRBD1, 5 bases. The germline CDR1 and CDR2 sequences are MNHEY and SMNVEV (reference sequence). The CDR3 sequence is 16 residues long. The V gene lost 2 bases and the J gene lost 3 bases, with 13 bases spanning the gap. CDR3 DNA: TGTGCCAGCAGTTTAACTCCCAGGGTCGACACCGGGGAGCTGTTTTTT. It specifies CASSLTPRVDTGELFF.

The V and J genes are TRBV5-4 and TRBJ2-1; D could derive from TRBD1 or TRBD2 (5 bases each). Trimming shortened V by 0 bases and J by 8 bases, and 15 bases separated the two germline ends. Germline CDR1 is SGHNT and CDR2 is YYREEE (reference sequence). The CDR3 covers 15 residues. CDR3 nucleotides: TGTGCCAGCAGCTTGGGAGGCAGGGAGTGGGATGAGCAGTTCTTC. It encodes CASSLGGREWDEQFF. Full variable domain (outside the CDR3, taken from reference TRBV5-4 and TRBJ2-1): ETGVTQSPTHLIKTRGQQVTLRCSSQSGHNTVSWYQQALGQGPQFIFQYYREEENGRGNFPPRFSGLQFPNYSSELNVNALELDDSALYLCASSLGGREWDEQFFGPGTRLTVL.

The chain uses TRBV29-1 and TRBJ2-4; D ambiguous. Trimming pared 4 bases from V and 1 base from J, leaving 5 bases between. The CDR3 has 12 amino acids. Germline assignment: CDR1 SQVTM and CDR2 ANQGSEA. DNA for the CDR3: TGCAGCGTTGCCACTGCCAAAAACATTCAGTACTTC. It encodes CSVATAKNIQYF.